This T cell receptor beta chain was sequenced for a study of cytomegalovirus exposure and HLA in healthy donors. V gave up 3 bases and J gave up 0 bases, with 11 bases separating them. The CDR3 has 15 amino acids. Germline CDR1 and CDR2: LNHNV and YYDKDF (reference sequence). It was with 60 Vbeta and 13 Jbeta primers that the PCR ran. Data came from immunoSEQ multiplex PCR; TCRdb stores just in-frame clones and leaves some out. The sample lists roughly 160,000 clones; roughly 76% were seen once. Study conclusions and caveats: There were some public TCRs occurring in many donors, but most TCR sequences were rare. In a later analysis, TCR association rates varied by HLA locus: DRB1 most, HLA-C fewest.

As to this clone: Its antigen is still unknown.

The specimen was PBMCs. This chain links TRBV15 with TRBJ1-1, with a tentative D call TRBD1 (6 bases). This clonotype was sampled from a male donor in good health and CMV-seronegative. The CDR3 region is CATSSAGALNTEAFF. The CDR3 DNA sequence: TGTGCCACCAGCAGTGCAGGGGCCCTGAACACTGAAGCTTTCTTT.